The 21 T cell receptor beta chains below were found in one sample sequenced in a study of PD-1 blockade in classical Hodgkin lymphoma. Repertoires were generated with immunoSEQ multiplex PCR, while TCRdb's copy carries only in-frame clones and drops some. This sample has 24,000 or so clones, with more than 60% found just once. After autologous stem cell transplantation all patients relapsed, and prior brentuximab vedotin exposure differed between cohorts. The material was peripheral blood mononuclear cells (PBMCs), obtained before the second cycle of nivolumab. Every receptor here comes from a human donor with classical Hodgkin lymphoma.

CDR3 in amino acids: CASKTGVMETQYF. CDR3 DNA sequence: TGTGCCAGCAAGACGGGAGTCATGGAGACCCAGTACTTC. The V and J genes are TRBV7-9 and TRBJ2-5; possible D gene TRBD2, 6 bases. The CDR3 is 13 residues long. The V gene's germline CDR1 is SEHNR and CDR2 FQNEAQ (reference sequence). V was cut by 7 bases and J by 5 bases, with 14 bases left in between.

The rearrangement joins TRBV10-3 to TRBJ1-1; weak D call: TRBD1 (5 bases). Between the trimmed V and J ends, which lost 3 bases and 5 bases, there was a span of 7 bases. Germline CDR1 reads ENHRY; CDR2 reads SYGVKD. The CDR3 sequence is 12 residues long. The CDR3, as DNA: TGTGCCATCAGTGATAGGGGAACTGAAGCTTTCTTT. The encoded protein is CAISDRGTEAFF.

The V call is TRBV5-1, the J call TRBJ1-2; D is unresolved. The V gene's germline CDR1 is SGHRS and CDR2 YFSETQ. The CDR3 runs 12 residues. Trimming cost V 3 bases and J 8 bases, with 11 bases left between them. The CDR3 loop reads CASSSPGDGYTF. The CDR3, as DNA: TGCGCCAGCAGCTCGCCAGGAGACGGCTACACCTTC. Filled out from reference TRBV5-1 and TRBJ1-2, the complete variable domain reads KAGVTQTPRYLIKTRGQQVTLSCSPISGHRSVSWYQQTPGQGLQFLFEYFSETQRNKGNFPGRFSGRQFSNSRSEMNVSTLELGDSALYLCASSSPGDGYTFGSGTRLTVV.

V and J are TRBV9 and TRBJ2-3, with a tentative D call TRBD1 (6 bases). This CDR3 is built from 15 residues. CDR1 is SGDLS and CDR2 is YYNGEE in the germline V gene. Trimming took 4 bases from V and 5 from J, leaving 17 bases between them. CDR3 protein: CASSPGHQVGDTQYF. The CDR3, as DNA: TGTGCCAGCAGCCCGGGACACCAGGTTGGAGATACGCAGTATTTT.

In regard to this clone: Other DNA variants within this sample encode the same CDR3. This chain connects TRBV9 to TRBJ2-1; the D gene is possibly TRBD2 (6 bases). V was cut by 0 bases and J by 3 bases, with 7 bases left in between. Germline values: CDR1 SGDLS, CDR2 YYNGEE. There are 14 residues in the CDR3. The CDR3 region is CASSVEGLYNEQFF. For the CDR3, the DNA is TGTGCCAGCAGCGTAGAGGGACTCTACAATGAGCAGTTCTTC.

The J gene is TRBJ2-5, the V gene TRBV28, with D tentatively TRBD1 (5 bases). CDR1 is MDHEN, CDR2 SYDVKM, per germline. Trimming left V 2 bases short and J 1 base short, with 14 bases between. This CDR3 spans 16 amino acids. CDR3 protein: CASSLRGRISQETQYF. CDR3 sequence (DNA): TGTGCCAGCAGTTTAAGGGGCAGAATAAGCCAAGAGACCCAGTACTTC.

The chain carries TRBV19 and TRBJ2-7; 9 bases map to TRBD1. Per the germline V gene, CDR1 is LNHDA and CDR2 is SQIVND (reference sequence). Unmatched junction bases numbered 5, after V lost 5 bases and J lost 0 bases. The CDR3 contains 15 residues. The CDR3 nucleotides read TGTGCCAGTAGTTGGACAGGGGCGAGCTCCTACGAGCAGTACTTC. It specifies CASSWTGASSYEQYF.

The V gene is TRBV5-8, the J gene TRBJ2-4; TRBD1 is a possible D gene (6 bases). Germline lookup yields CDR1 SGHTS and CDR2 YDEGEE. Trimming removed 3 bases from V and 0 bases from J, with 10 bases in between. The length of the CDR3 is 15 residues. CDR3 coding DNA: TGTGCCAGCAGCTCGGGACAACTAGCCAAAAACATTCAGTACTTC. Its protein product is CASSSGQLAKNIQYF.

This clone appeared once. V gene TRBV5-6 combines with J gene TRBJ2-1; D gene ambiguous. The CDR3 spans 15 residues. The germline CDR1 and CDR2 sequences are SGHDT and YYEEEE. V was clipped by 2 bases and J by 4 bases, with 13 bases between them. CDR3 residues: CASSFLARPYNEQFF. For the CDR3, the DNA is TGTGCCAGCAGCTTCTTAGCAAGGCCGTACAATGAGCAGTTCTTC.

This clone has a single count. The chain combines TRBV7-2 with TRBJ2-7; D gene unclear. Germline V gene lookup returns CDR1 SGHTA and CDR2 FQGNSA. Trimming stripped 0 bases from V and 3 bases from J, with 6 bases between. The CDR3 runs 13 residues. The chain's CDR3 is CASSLAHNYEQYF. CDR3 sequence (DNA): TGTGCCAGCAGCTTAGCGCATAACTACGAGCAGTACTTC.

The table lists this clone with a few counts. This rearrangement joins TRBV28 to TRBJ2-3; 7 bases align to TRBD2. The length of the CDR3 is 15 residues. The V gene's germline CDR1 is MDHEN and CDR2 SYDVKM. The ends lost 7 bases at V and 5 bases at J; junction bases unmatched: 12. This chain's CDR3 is CASKVGTILRDTQYF. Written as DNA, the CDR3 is TGTGCCAGCAAGGTGGGGACTATCCTTCGAGATACGCAGTATTTT.

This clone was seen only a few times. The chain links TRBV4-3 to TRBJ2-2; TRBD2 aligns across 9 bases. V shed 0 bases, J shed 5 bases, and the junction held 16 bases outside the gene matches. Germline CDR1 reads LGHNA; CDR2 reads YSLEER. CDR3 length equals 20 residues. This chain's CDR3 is CASSQDVSVSGSSLTGELFF. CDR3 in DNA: TGCGCCAGCAGCCAAGATGTCTCGGTTAGCGGGAGCTCCCTAACCGGGGAGCTGTTTTTT.

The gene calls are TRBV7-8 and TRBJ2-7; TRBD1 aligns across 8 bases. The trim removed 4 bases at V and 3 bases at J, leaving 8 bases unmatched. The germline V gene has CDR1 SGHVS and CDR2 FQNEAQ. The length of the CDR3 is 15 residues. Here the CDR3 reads CASSSGGGGFYEQYF. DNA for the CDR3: TGTGCCAGCAGCTCAGGGGGCGGAGGATTCTACGAGCAGTACTTC.

DNA for the CDR3: TGTGCCAGCAGCCAAGCGGGACTAGCGGGAGATGAGCAGTTCTTC. It codes for CASSQAGLAGDEQFF. This chain joins TRBV4-2 and TRBJ2-1; the match to TRBD2 covers 14 bases. The CDR3 runs to 15 residues. The V and J ends lost 1 base and 8 bases, in that order; junction bases with no gene match: 1. Germline-derived CDR1 and CDR2 are LGHNA and YNFKEQ.

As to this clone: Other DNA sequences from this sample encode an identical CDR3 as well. Here the CDR3 DNA reads TGTGCCAGCAGCTTCCCAGGACACACAGATACGCAGTATTTT. This gives the protein CASSFPGHTDTQYF. The chain has TRBV11-2 and TRBJ2-3; D might be TRBD1 (5 bases). This CDR3 region has 14 residues. CDR1 is SGHAT and CDR2 is FQNNGV in the germline V gene. Trimming left V 3 bases short and J 2 bases short, with 9 bases between. Drawing the rest from reference TRBV11-2 and TRBJ2-3, the complete variable domain is EAGVAQSPRYKIIEKRQSVAFWCNPISGHATLYWYQQILGQGPKLLIQFQNNGVVDDSQLPKDRFSAERLKGVDSTLKIQPAKLEDSAVYLCASSFPGHTDTQYFGPGTRLTVL.

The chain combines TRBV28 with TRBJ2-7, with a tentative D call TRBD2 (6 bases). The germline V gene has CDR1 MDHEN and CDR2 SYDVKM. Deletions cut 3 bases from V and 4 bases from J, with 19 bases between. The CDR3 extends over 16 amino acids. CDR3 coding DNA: TGTGCCAGCAGTTTGGGGAGGCGGGGACCCCAATACGAGCAGTACTTC. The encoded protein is CASSLGRRGPQYEQYF. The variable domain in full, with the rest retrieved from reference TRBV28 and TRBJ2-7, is DVKVTQSSRYLVKRTGEKVFLECVQDMDHENMFWYRQDPGLGLRLIYFSYDVKMKEKGDIPEGYSVSREKKERFSLILESASTNQTSMYLCASSLGRRGPQYEQYFGPGTRLTVT.

CDR3 DNA: TGTGCCAGCAGTTTCACCTCCGCGCTTTTCAATGAAAAACTGTTTTTT. It yields the protein CASSFTSALFNEKLFF. This chain connects TRBV6-5 to TRBJ1-4, with D unresolved. V lost 4 bases and J 5 bases, leaving 17 bases between the germline ends. CDR1 and CDR2 (germline): MNHEY, SVGAGI. The length of the CDR3 is 16 residues.

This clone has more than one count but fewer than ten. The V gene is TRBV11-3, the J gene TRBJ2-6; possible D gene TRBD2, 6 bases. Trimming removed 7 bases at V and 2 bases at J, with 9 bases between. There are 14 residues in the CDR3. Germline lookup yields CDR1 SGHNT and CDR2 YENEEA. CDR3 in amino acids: CASTGGAGANVLTF. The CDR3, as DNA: TGTGCCAGCACCGGGGGTGCTGGGGCCAACGTCCTGACTTTC.

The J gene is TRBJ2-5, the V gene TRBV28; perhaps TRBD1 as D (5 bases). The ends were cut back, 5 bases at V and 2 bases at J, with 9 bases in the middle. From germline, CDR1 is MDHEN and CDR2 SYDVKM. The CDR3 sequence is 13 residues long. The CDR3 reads CASSPGIQETQYF. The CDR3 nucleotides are TGTGCCAGCAGTCCAGGGATACAAGAGACCCAGTACTTC.

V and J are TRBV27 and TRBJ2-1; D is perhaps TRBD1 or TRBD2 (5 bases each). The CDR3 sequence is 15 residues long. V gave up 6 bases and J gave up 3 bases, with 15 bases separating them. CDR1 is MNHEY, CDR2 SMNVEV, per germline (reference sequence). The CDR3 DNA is TGTGCCAGCAGCCTTGTGAGGGGCAGCTACAATGAGCAGTTCTTC. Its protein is CASSLVRGSYNEQFF.

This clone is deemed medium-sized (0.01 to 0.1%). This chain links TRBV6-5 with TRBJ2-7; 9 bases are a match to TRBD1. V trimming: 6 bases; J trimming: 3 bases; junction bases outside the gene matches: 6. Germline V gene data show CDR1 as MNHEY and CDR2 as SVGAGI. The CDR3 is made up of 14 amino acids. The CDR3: CASRSPGQGYEQYF. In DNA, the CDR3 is TGTGCCAGCAGGTCCCCGGGACAGGGCTACGAGCAGTACTTC.